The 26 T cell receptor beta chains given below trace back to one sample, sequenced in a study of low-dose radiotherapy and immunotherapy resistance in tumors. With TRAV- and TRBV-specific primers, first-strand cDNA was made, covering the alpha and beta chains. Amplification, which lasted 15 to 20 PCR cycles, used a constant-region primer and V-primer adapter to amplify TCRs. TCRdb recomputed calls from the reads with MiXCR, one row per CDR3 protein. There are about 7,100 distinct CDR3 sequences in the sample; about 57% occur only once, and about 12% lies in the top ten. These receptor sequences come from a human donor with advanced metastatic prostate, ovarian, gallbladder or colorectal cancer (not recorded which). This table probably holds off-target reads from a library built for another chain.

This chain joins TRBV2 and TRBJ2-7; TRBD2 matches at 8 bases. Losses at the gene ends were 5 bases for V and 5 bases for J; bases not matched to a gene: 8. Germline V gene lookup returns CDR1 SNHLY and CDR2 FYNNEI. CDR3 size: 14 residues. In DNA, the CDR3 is TGTGCCAGCAGTTCCCCGGGACTAGAAAACGAGCAGTACTTC. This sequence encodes CASSSPGLENEQYF.

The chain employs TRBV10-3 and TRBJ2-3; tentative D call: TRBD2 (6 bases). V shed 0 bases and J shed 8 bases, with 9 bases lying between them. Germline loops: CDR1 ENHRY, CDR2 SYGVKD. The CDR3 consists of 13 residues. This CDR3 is CAISESRGFTQYF. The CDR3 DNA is TGTGCCATCAGTGAGTCACGGGGGTTTACGCAGTATTTT.

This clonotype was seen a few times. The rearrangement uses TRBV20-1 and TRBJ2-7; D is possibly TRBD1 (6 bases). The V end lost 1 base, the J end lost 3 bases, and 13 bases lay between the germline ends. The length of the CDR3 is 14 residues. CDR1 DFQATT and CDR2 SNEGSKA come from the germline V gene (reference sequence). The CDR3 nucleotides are TGCAGTGCTAGAGGCCAGGGGTACGGCTACGAGCAGTACTTC. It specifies CSARGQGYGYEQYF.

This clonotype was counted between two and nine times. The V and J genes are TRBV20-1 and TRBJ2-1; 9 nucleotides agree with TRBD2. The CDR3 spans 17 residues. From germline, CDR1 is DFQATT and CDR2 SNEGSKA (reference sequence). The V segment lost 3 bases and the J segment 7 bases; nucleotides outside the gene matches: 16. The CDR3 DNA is TGCAGTGCTAGCGGGAATAGCGGGGGACTACGACGGAATGAGCAGTTCTTC. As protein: CSASGNSGGLRRNEQFF.

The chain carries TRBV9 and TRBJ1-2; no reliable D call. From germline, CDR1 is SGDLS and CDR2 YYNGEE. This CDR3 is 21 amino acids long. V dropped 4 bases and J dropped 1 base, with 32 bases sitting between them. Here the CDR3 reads CASSSPRLSGQRSRFNYGYTF. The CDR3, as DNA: TGTGCCAGCAGCTCCCCAAGGTTATCTGGTCAAAGGAGTCGGTTTAACTATGGCTACACCTTC.

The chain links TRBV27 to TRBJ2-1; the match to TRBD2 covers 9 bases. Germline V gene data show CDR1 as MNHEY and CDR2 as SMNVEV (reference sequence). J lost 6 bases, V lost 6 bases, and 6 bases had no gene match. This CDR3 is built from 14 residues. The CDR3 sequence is CASRRLAAANEQFF. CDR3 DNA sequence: TGTGCCAGCAGGAGACTAGCGGCAGCCAATGAGCAGTTCTTC.

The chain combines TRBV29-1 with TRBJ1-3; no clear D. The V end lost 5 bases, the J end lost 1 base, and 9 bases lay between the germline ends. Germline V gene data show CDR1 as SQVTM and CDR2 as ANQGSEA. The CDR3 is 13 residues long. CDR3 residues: CSVQGISGNTIYF. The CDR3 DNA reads TGCAGCGTTCAAGGGATATCTGGAAACACCATATATTTT.

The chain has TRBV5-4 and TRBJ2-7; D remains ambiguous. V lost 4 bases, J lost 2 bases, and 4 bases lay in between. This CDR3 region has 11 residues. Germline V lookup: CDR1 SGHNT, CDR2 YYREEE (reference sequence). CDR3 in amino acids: CASSAAYEQYF. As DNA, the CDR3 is TGTGCCAGCAGCGCGGCCTACGAGCAGTACTTC.

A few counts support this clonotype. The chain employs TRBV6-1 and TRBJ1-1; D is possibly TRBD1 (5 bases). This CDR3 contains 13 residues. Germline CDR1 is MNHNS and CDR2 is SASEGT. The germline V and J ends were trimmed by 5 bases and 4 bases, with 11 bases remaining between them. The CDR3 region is CASSLQGSTEAFF. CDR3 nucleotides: TGTGCCAGCAGTCTTCAGGGATCCACTGAAGCTTTCTTT.

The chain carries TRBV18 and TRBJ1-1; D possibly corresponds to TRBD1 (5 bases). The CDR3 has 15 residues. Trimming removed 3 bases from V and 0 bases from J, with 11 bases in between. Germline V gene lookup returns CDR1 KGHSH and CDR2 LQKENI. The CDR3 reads CASSPGQGMNTEAFF. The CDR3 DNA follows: TGTGCCAGCTCACCGGGGCAGGGCATGAACACTGAAGCTTTCTTT.

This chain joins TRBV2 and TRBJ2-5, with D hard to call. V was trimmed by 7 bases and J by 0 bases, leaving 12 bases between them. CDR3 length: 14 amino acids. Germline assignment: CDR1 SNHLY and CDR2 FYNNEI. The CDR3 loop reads CASTKLTYQETQYF. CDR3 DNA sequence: TGTGCCAGCACCAAACTTACGTACCAAGAGACCCAGTACTTC.

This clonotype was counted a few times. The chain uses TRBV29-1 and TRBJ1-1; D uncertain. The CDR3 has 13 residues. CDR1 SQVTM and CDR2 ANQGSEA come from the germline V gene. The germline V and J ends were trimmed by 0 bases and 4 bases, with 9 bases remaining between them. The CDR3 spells CSVEDAPLTEAFF. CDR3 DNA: TGCAGCGTTGAAGATGCCCCCCTCACTGAAGCTTTCTTT.

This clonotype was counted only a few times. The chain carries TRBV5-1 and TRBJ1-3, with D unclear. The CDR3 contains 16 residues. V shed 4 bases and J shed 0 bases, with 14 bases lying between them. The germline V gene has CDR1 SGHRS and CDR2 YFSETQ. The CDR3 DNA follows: TGCGCCAGCAGCGACGACGGACGGAGCTCTGGAAACACCATATATTTT. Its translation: CASSDDGRSSGNTIYF. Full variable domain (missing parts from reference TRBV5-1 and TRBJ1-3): KAGVTQTPRYLIKTRGQQVTLSCSPISGHRSVSWYQQTPGQGLQFLFEYFSETQRNKGNFPGRFSGRQFSNSRSEMNVSTLELGDSALYLCASSDDGRSSGNTIYFGEGSWLTVV.

CDR3 region: CAISGGDRVTYEQYF. As DNA, the CDR3 is TGTGCCATCAGTGGTGGGGACAGGGTTACCTACGAGCAGTACTTC. The V call is TRBV10-3, the J call TRBJ2-7; TRBD1 matches 9 bases. The CDR3 is 15 residues long. Germline V gene sequence: CDR1 ENHRY, CDR2 SYGVKD. The J segment lost 2 bases and the V segment lost 4 bases, leaving 6 bases of the junction unmatched.

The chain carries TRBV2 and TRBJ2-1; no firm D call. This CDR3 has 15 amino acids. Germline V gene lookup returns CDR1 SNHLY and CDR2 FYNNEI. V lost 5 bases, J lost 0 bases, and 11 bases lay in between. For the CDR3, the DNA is TGTGCCAGCAGTAAAATCGCGAGCTCCTACAATGAGCAGTTCTTC. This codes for CASSKIASSYNEQFF.

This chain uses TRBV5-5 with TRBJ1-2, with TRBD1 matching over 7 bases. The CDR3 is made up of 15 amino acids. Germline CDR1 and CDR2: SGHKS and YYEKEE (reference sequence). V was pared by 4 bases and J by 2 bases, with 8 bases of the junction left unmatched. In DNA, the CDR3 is TGTGCCAGCAGCCCGGCGGGGACAGTGAACTATGGCTACACCTTC. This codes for CASSPAGTVNYGYTF.

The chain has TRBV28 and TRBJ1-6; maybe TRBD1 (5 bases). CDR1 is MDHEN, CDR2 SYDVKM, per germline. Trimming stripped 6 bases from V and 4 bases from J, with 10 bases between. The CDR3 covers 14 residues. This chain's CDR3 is CASRPGLYNSPLHF. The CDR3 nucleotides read TGTGCCAGCAGGCCGGGACTTTATAATTCACCCCTCCACTTT.

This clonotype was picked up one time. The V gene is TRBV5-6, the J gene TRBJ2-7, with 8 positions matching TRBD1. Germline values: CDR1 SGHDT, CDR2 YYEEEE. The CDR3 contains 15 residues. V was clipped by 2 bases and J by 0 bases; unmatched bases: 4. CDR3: CASSLYGQGSYEQYF. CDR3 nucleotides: TGTGCCAGCAGCTTATACGGACAGGGCTCCTACGAGCAGTACTTC.

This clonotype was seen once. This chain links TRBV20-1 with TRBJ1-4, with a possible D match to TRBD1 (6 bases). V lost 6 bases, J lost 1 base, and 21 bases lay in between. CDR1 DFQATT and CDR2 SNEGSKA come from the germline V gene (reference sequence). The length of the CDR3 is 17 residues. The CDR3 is CSARMRQRGRTNEKLFF. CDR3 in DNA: TGCAGTGCCCGTATGAGACAGAGGGGGAGAACTAATGAAAAACTGTTTTTT.

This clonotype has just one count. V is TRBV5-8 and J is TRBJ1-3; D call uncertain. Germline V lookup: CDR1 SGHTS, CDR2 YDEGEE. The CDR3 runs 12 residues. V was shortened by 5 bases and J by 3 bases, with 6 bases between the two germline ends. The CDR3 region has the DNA TGTGCCAGCAGTGACCATGGAAACACCATATATTTT. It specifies CASSDHGNTIYF.

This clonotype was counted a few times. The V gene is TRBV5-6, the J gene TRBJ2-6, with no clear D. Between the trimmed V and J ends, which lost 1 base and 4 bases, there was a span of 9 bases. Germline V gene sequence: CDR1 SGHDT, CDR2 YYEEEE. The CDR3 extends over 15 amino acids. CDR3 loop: CASSLTAAGANVLTF. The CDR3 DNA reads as TGTGCCAGCAGCTTGACGGCGGCAGGGGCCAACGTCCTGACTTTC.

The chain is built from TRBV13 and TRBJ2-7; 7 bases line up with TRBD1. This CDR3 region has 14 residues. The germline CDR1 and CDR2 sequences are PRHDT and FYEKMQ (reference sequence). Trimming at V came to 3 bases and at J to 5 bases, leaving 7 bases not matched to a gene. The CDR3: CASSLTGTLDEQYF. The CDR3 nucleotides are TGTGCCAGCAGCTTGACAGGGACCCTGGACGAGCAGTACTTC.

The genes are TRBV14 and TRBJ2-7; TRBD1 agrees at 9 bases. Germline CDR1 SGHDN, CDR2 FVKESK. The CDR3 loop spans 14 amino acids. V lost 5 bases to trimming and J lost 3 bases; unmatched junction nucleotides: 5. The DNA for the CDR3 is TGTGCCAGCAGCGTCGGGGGACAGGGCTACGAGCAGTACTTC. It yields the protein CASSVGGQGYEQYF.

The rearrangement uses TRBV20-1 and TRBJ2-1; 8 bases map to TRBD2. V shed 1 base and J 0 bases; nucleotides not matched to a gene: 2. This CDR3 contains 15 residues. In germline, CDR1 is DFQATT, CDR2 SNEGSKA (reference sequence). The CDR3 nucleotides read TGCAGTGCTAGAGTAGCGGGATACTCCTACAATGAGCAGTTCTTC. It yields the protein CSARVAGYSYNEQFF.

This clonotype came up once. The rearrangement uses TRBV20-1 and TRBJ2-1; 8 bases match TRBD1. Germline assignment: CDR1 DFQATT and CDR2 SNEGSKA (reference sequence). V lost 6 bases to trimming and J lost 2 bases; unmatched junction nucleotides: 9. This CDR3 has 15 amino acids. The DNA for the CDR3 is TGCAGTGCGCGCACAGGGGGTAGTACCTACAATGAGCAGTTCTTC. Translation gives CSARTGGSTYNEQFF.

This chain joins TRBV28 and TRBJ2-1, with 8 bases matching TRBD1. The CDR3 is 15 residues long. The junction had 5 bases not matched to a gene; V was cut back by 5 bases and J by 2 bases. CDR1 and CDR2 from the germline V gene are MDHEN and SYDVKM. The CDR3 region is CASSPGTGAYNEQFF. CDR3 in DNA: TGTGCCAGCAGTCCCGGGACAGGAGCCTACAATGAGCAGTTCTTC.